This entry concerns a single T cell receptor (beta chain). The data were obtained in a study of control samples from healthy donors and cancer patients. CDR3 length: 13 residues. The V end lost 4 bases, the J end lost 6 bases, and 13 bases lay between the germline ends. Clones were sequenced by immunoSEQ multiplex PCR, and TCRdb holds only the in-frame ones, with some missing. Its listing shows some 190,000 clones. The sample comprised blood. The chain employs TRBV12-3 or TRBV12-4 and TRBJ2-7; D possibly uses TRBD1 or TRBD2 (5 bases each). The receptor's source is a woman in her twenties or thirties in good health. CDR3 loop: CASSYRDGAEQYF. In DNA form, the CDR3 reads TGTGCCAGCAGTTACCGGGACGGGGCCGAGCAGTACTTC.